A single sample is the source of the 32 T cell receptor beta chains below, sequenced in a study of identical twins. A single record per CDR3 protein comes from TCRdb applying MiXCR to the 5' RACE reads. This sample has about 720,000 distinct CDR3 sequences, with roughly 18% found just once. Separately, the same data were catalogued under a study of T cells expressing NK-cell markers.

Sequenced: PBMCs. Receptor source: a woman under 30 in good health.

The chain links TRBV7-9 to TRBJ2-7; 7 positions agree with TRBD2. With V trimmed by 0 bases and J by 2 bases, 4 bases remained unmatched. Germline lookup yields CDR1 SEHNR and CDR2 FQNEAQ (reference sequence). This CDR3 has 15 amino acids. The CDR3 nucleotides read TGTGCCAGCAGCTTAGCGTTTGCGGGGGCCTACGAGCAGTACTTC. Its translation is CASSLAFAGAYEQYF.

The chain couples TRBV5-1 to TRBJ2-5; TRBD2 matches at 10 bases. The germline V gene has CDR1 SGHRS and CDR2 YFSETQ. J lost 5 bases, V lost 2 bases, and 9 bases had no gene match. The CDR3 has 16 residues. The CDR3 region has the DNA TGCGCCAGCAGCTTCTTCCCACTGACTAGCGGGGAGACCCAGTACTTC. Residues: CASSFFPLTSGETQYF.

The CDR3 here is CASSTGSITEDTQYF. For the CDR3, the DNA is TGCGCCAGCAGCACCGGGTCGATAACTGAAGATACGCAGTATTTT. The chain combines TRBV5-1 with TRBJ2-3; D not resolved. The CDR3 has 15 amino acids. With 4 bases removed from V and 5 bases from J, the gap between germline ends came to 17 bases. Germline CDR1 SGHRS, CDR2 YFSETQ.

This clonotype occurred a few times. The chain couples TRBV7-2 to TRBJ1-1, with TRBD1 matching 7 bases. V trimming: 5 bases; J trimming: 4 bases; junction bases outside the gene matches: 13. The germline CDR1 and CDR2 sequences are SGHTA and FQGNSA. The CDR3 consists of 16 residues. CDR3 bases: TGTGCCAGCAGCCAAAGGCTCACAGGGGTAGGCACTGAAGCTTTCTTT. Protein product: CASSQRLTGVGTEAFF.

The chain employs TRBV7-2 and TRBJ2-7; D is perhaps TRBD2 (5 bases). The V end lost 1 base, the J end lost 2 bases, and 12 bases lay between the germline ends. Germline lookup yields CDR1 SGHTA and CDR2 FQGNSA. This CDR3 has 15 amino acids. This chain's CDR3 is CASSLGGRRAYEQYF. CDR3 nucleotide sequence: TGTGCCAGCAGCTTAGGTGGGAGAAGAGCCTACGAGCAGTACTTC.

In its sample, this clonotype was seen a few times. V and J are TRBV20-1 and TRBJ2-1; D is ambiguous. The V end was cut by 5 bases, the J end by 4 bases, with 9 bases between. Germline V gene lookup returns CDR1 DFQATT and CDR2 SNEGSKA (reference sequence). This CDR3 is 12 amino acids long. CDR3 bases: TGCAGTGCTCTCCCCCCGTACAATGAGCAGTTCTTC. This sequence encodes CSALPPYNEQFF.

This sequence joins TRBV7-2 and TRBJ2-5, with D possibly matching TRBD1 (5 bases). Germline CDR1 SGHTA, CDR2 FQGNSA. Trimming removed 1 base from V and 9 bases from J, with 21 bases in between. The CDR3 has 16 residues. Here the CDR3 reads CASSLDAGPPGKAQYF. Here the CDR3 DNA reads TGTGCCAGCAGCTTAGACGCAGGGCCCCCCGGTAAGGCCCAGTACTTC. The whole variable domain, filled in from reference TRBV7-2 and TRBJ2-5, reads GAGVSQSPSNKVTEKGKDVELRCDPISGHTALYWYRQSLGQGLEFLIYFQGNSAPDKSGLPSDRFSAERTGGSVSTLTIQRTQQEDSAVYLCASSLDAGPPGKAQYFGPGTRLLVL.

This clonotype was observed a handful of times. The V gene is TRBV12-3 or TRBV12-4, the J gene TRBJ1-2; the D is unclear. The length of the CDR3 is 11 residues. V was trimmed by 6 bases and J by 3 bases, leaving 5 bases between them. The CDR3 region has the DNA TGTGCCAGCAGGGCCTACTATGGCTACACCTTC. This encodes CASRAYYGYTF.

Only a few counts were recorded for this clonotype. The chain joins TRBV4-3 to TRBJ2-1; D tentatively fits TRBD1 or TRBD2 (6 bases each). Trimming took 1 base from V and 8 from J, leaving 18 bases between them. The length of the CDR3 is 16 residues. The germline V gene has CDR1 LGHNA and CDR2 YSLEER. The CDR3 nucleotides are TGCGCCAGCAGCCAAGTTGGGGGGCCCTACCGCGATGAGCAGTTCTTC. It translates to CASSQVGGPYRDEQFF.

The chain joins TRBV6-1 to TRBJ2-3; possibly TRBD1 for D (7 bases). The germline CDR1 and CDR2 sequences are MNHNS and SASEGT. The CDR3 has 15 amino acids. V dropped 5 bases and J dropped 2 bases, with 14 bases sitting between them. The CDR3 region has the DNA TGTGCCAGCAGTCTCAGGGGGGTCTCCACAGATACGCAGTATTTT. This gives the protein CASSLRGVSTDTQYF.

The V and J genes are TRBV18 and TRBJ2-1; perhaps TRBD2 as D (5 bases). CDR1 is KGHSH and CDR2 is LQKENI in the germline V gene. Trimming pared 2 bases from V and 7 bases from J, leaving 9 bases between. CDR3 length: 13 residues. The CDR3 region is CASSPGGWNEQFF. The CDR3 DNA reads TGTGCCAGCTCACCAGGCGGGTGGAATGAGCAGTTCTTC.

This clonotype occurred a few times. The chain uses TRBV19 and TRBJ2-4, with D perhaps TRBD1 (7 bases). The CDR3 loop spans 18 amino acids. CDR1 is LNHDA, CDR2 SQIVND, per germline (reference sequence). The ends were cut back, 5 bases at V and 3 bases at J, with 23 bases in the middle. The CDR3 region is CASSSRTDDREDKNIQYF. The CDR3 nucleotides are TGTGCCAGTAGTTCCAGAACCGATGACAGGGAGGACAAAAACATTCAGTACTTC.

This chain links TRBV18 with TRBJ2-7; D is uncertain. CDR1 is KGHSH and CDR2 is LQKENI in the germline V gene. The CDR3 covers 13 residues. The germline V and J ends were trimmed by 3 bases and 1 base, with 7 bases remaining between them. The CDR3 protein is CASSPDMSYEQYF. Here the CDR3 DNA reads TGTGCCAGCTCACCCGACATGTCCTACGAGCAGTACTTC.

This clonotype was seen at least ten times. The gene calls are TRBV12-3 or TRBV12-4 and TRBJ1-1, with D possibly matching TRBD1 (6 bases). With 5 bases removed from V and 6 bases from J, the gap between germline ends came to 16 bases. The CDR3 has 14 amino acids. CDR3 nucleotides: TGTGCCAGCAGTCCCCGACAGGCGGGGGCTGAAGCTTTCTTT. This encodes CASSPRQAGAEAFF.

CDR3 loop: CSARRSGGQKETQYF. The CDR3 bases are TGCAGTGCTAGACGCAGCGGGGGGCAGAAAGAGACCCAGTACTTC. The J gene is TRBJ2-5, the V gene TRBV20-1; 9 bases are a match to TRBD2. CDR1 is DFQATT and CDR2 is SNEGSKA in the germline V gene (reference sequence). With V trimmed by 2 bases and J by 3 bases, 7 bases remained unmatched. The CDR3 is made up of 15 amino acids.

The CDR3 nucleotides read TGCAGTGGGATAGGGGCCCGACCCTACGAGCAGTACTTC. Protein product: CSGIGARPYEQYF. V usage is TRBV20-1 and J usage is TRBJ2-7, with a possible D match to TRBD1 (5 bases). This CDR3 spans 13 amino acids. Deletions cut 7 bases from V and 2 bases from J, with 15 bases between. Looked up from germline, CDR1 is DFQATT and CDR2 is SNEGSKA (reference sequence).

The chain links TRBV3-1 to TRBJ1-2; D is unclear. In germline, CDR1 is LGHDT, CDR2 YNNKEL (reference sequence). Trimming shortened V by 1 base and J by 4 bases, and 10 bases separated the two germline ends. This CDR3 is 14 amino acids long. The CDR3 reads CASSQGTGSYGYTF. The CDR3 DNA reads TGTGCCAGCAGCCAAGGCACGGGCAGCTATGGCTACACCTTC. Variable domain in full (rest from reference TRBV3-1 and TRBJ1-2): DTAVSQTPKYLVTQMGNDKSIKCEQNLGHDTMYWYKQDSKKFLKIMFSYNNKELIINETVPNRFSPKSPDKAHLNLHINSLELGDSAVYFCASSQGTGSYGYTFGSGTRLTVV.

This chain connects TRBV18 to TRBJ2-3; 7 positions agree with TRBD1. The CDR3 is 14 residues long. Trimming removed 1 base from V and 6 bases from J; junction bases left unmatched: 4. Looked up from germline, CDR1 is KGHSH and CDR2 is LQKENI. DNA of the CDR3: TGTGCCAGCTCACCACAACAGGGGCTCGATACGCAGTATTTT. Encoded protein: CASSPQQGLDTQYF.

This rearrangement joins TRBV6-5 to TRBJ2-1; 8 bases are shared with TRBD2. CDR1 is MNHEY and CDR2 is SVGAGI in the germline V gene. The CDR3 extends over 15 amino acids. V shed 4 bases, J shed 4 bases, and the junction held 6 bases outside the gene matches. The DNA of the CDR3 is TGTGCCAGCAGTTTCACTAGCGGCCCATACAATGAGCAGTTCTTC. It specifies CASSFTSGPYNEQFF.

This clonotype was observed many times. J is TRBJ2-2 and V is TRBV12-3 or TRBV12-4; D not resolved. The CDR3 runs to 15 residues. V shed 3 bases and J shed 2 bases, with 10 bases lying between them. The CDR3 spells CASSLVTVNTGELFF. The CDR3 DNA reads TGTGCCAGCAGTTTGGTGACGGTCAACACCGGGGAGCTGTTTTTT.

The V gene is TRBV10-3, the J gene TRBJ2-7, with 9 positions matching TRBD2. Germline V lookup: CDR1 ENHRY, CDR2 SYGVKD. V was clipped by 2 bases and J by 3 bases; unmatched bases: 5. The length of the CDR3 is 15 residues. CDR3 protein: CAISEPGLADYEQYF. The CDR3 DNA reads as TGTGCCATCAGTGAGCCGGGACTAGCAGACTACGAGCAGTACTTC.

This clonotype occurred a few times. This chain joins TRBV12-3 or TRBV12-4 and TRBJ2-3; D gene ambiguous. The CDR3 is made up of 14 amino acids. Trimming shortened V by 6 bases and J by 1 base, and 11 bases separated the two germline ends. CDR3 nucleotides: TGTGCCAGCAGGACACCCCCCGGCACAGATACGCAGTATTTT. This encodes CASRTPPGTDTQYF.

The CDR3 protein is CAISLSTDTQYF. CDR3 bases: TGTGCCATCAGCCTCAGCACAGATACGCAGTATTTT. V and J are TRBV10-3 and TRBJ2-3; D gene unclear. Trimming cost V 6 bases and J 0 bases, with 4 bases left between them. This CDR3 has 12 amino acids. Per germline, CDR1 ENHRY and CDR2 SYGVKD.

This clonotype appeared a few times. This sequence joins TRBV13 and TRBJ1-2, with D perhaps TRBD1 (5 bases). Germline-derived CDR1 and CDR2 are PRHDT and FYEKMQ (reference sequence). The V gene lost 3 bases and the J gene lost 8 bases, with 13 bases spanning the gap. The CDR3 extends over 13 amino acids. CDR3 region: CASSLTGTTGYTF. Written as DNA, the CDR3 is TGTGCCAGCAGCTTGACCGGGACTACGGGCTACACCTTC.

The chain links TRBV19 to TRBJ2-3; 8 nucleotides line up with TRBD2. Germline V gene data show CDR1 as LNHDA and CDR2 as SQIVND (reference sequence). J lost 9 bases, V lost 6 bases, and 8 bases had no gene match. CDR3 length equals 13 residues. The CDR3 DNA reads TGTGCCAGTAGAATACGGGAGGGCATAACGCAGTATTTT. Amino acid sequence: CASRIREGITQYF.

This clonotype has ten or more counts. V gene TRBV12-3 or TRBV12-4 combines with J gene TRBJ2-2; no clear D. The CDR3 consists of 10 residues. V was trimmed by 8 bases and J by 11 bases, leaving 9 bases between them. CDR3 bases: TGTGCCAGCGGATCGACAGAGCTGTTTTTT. Encoded protein: CASGSTELFF.

This clonotype was detected ten times or more. This chain connects TRBV12-3 or TRBV12-4 to TRBJ1-6, with a weak D call TRBD1 (6 bases). The V and J ends lost 5 bases and 0 bases respectively, with 11 bases between them. The CDR3 totals 16 residues. The CDR3 DNA is TGTGCCAGCAGTGCCAGGGGACCCTCCTATAATTCACCCCTCCACTTT. Protein: CASSARGPSYNSPLHF.

This clonotype occurred many times. J is TRBJ2-7 and V is TRBV3-1; D is uncertain. This CDR3 has 12 amino acids. Germline CDR1 LGHDT, CDR2 YNNKEL (reference sequence). Trimming left V 3 bases short and J 0 bases short, with 3 bases between. CDR3 amino acids: CASSQYSYEQYF. Here the CDR3 DNA reads TGTGCCAGCAGCCAGTACTCCTACGAGCAGTACTTC.

The V gene is TRBV6-1, the J gene TRBJ1-1; 9 bases are a match to TRBD1. J lost 8 bases, V lost 6 bases, and 13 bases had no gene match. In germline, CDR1 is MNHNS, CDR2 SASEGT. CDR3 length equals 15 residues. The CDR3 protein is CASSLTPGQGIEAFF. As DNA, the CDR3 is TGTGCCAGCAGCCTAACTCCGGGACAGGGTATCGAAGCTTTCTTT.

This chain links TRBV12-3 or TRBV12-4 with TRBJ2-1, with D unclear. V was clipped by 2 bases and J by 13 bases, with 9 bases between them. The CDR3 loop spans 11 amino acids. The chain's CDR3 is CASSLRRGQFF. CDR3 coding DNA: TGTGCCAGCAGTTTAAGAAGAGGTCAGTTCTTC.

The chain uses TRBV9 and TRBJ2-1, with D unclear. From germline, CDR1 is SGDLS and CDR2 YYNGEE. The ends were cut back, 2 bases at V and 0 bases at J, with 9 bases in the middle. There are 15 residues in the CDR3. The CDR3 is CASSVTPSSYNEQFF. The CDR3 region has the DNA TGTGCCAGCAGCGTTACTCCGAGCTCCTACAATGAGCAGTTCTTC.

V and J are TRBV5-1 and TRBJ2-2; unclear D gene. CDR1 and CDR2 from the germline V gene are SGHRS and YFSETQ. Trimming removed 3 bases from V and 6 bases from J, with 12 bases in between. The CDR3 runs 14 residues. CDR3 in DNA: TGCGCCAGCAGCTCCCCCCCGGTGGCCGGGGAGCTGTTTTTT. Amino acids: CASSSPPVAGELFF.